This is a list of T cell receptor beta chains from one sample in a study of blood T cells in healthy people across ages. TCRdb reanalysed the 5' RACE reads using MiXCR and keeps one entry per CDR3 protein. The table has around 800,000 distinct CDR3 sequences, 40% to 50% seen once. The sample comprised blood. These receptor sequences come from a man aged 55 to 70 in good health. Each CDR3 is given with its conserved first and last residue. D genes are given only for firm matches. Where a row states a size, it is once, few, many or the class of an expanded clone; other rows omit it.

clone size,J gene,D gene,V gene,CDR3 DNA,CDR3 protein
-,TRBJ2-5,TRBD2,TRBV6-2/TRBV6-3,TGTGCCAGTAAAGAAGCGGGGGGTGGATTGGAGACCCAGTACTTC,CASKEAGGGLETQYF
many,TRBJ2-7,TRBD1,TRBV20-1,TGCAGTGCTAGCCGGGACAGAGTCTCCTACGAGCAGTACTTC,CSASRDRVSYEQYF
-,TRBJ1-5,-,TRBV12-3/TRBV12-4,TGTGCCAGCAGTCTGGGGGGGACCGGTCAGCCCCAGCATTTT,CASSLGGTGQPQHF
-,TRBJ2-1,-,TRBV5-1,TGCGCCAGCAAAGGCCTAAATCGCAATGAGCAGTTCTTC,CASKGLNRNEQFF
-,TRBJ2-3,TRBD2,TRBV3-1,TGTGCCAGCAGCCCCCGGAGCAGCGGGGTCGGGAGTACGCAGTATTTT,CASSPRSSGVGSTQYF
many,TRBJ2-1,TRBD2,TRBV7-2,TGTGCCAGCAGCTTAGTCGGGGGGGCGTACAATGAGCAGTTCTTC,CASSLVGGAYNEQFF
few,TRBJ2-1,TRBD2,TRBV6-2/TRBV6-3,TGTGCCAGCAGTACGGGGACTAGCGGGGGAGCCTACAATGAGCAGTTCTTC,CASSTGTSGGAYNEQFF
few,TRBJ2-5,TRBD2,TRBV12-3/TRBV12-4,TGTGCCAGCAGTTCAACGGGGGGAGGGCAAGAGACCCAGTACTTC,CASSSTGGGQETQYF
-,TRBJ2-1,TRBD2,TRBV7-3,TGTGCCAGCAGCTCAGGTAGCGGGGGGGCGAATGAGCAGTTCTTC,CASSSGSGGANEQFF
few,TRBJ2-1,-,TRBV27,TGTGCCAGCAGTCCAGGACAGATGTCTCTTGTGGATGAGCAGTTCTTC,CASSPGQMSLVDEQFF
-,TRBJ2-7,TRBD1,TRBV28,TGTGCCAGCAGTTCCGCCGGGACAGGGTGGTACGAGCAGTACTTC,CASSSAGTGWYEQYF
few,TRBJ1-1,-,TRBV29-1,TGCAGCGAGGAAGGCCTGAACACTGAAGCTTTCTTT,CSEEGLNTEAFF
-,TRBJ1-2,-,TRBV9,TGTGCCAGCAGCGGGGCCTTACGTAACTATGGCTACACCTTC,CASSGALRNYGYTF
-,TRBJ2-5,-,TRBV29-1,TGCAGCGTTGAAGTGGTCGGGGGCACGGGGTACTTC,CSVEVVGGTGYF
-,TRBJ2-3,-,TRBV10-3,TGTGCCATCAGAGGGACACCCACAGATACGCAGTATTTT,CAIRGTPTDTQYF
-,TRBJ2-7,TRBD1,TRBV7-9,TGTGCCAGCAGCTTGGGGACAGCCTTCGAGCAGTACTTC,CASSLGTAFEQYF
-,TRBJ2-7,TRBD2,TRBV9,TGTGCCAGCAGCGTAGCCCCCATCGGCGGGGGGGCCGACAATGAGCAGTACTTC,CASSVAPIGGGADNEQYF
few,TRBJ2-4,-,TRBV11-1,TGTGCCAGCAGCAATAGGGGTACCCGATATGAGCAGTACTTC,CASSNRGTRYEQYF
-,TRBJ1-2,TRBD1,TRBV4-1,TGCGCCAGCAGCCAAGACGCCTACGACAGGGATGGCTACACCTTC,CASSQDAYDRDGYTF
few,TRBJ2-7,-,TRBV4-3,TGCGCCAGCAGCCAAGGGTGGCAGGGCTCCTACGAGCAGTACTTC,CASSQGWQGSYEQYF
-,TRBJ1-1,-,TRBV4-1,TGCGCCAGCAGCCGAAGATACCATCAGGGTAGGACTGAAGCTTTCTTT,CASSRRYHQGRTEAFF
-,TRBJ1-5,TRBD1,TRBV7-2,TGTGCCAGCAGCCCCCGGACAGGTCACGGTCAGCCCCAGCATTTT,CASSPRTGHGQPQHF
-,TRBJ1-1,TRBD1,TRBV14,TGTGCCAGCAGCCGTACAGGGGAAACTGAAGCTTTCTTT,CASSRTGETEAFF
-,TRBJ2-1,TRBD1,TRBV4-3,TGCGCCAGCTCCCGGACAGGATCGGCCTACAATGAGCAGTTCTTC,CASSRTGSAYNEQFF
-,TRBJ2-1,TRBD1,TRBV3-1,TGTGCCAGCAGCCAAGAAGGGACAGGGGGCAATGAGCAGTTCTTC,CASSQEGTGGNEQFF
few,TRBJ2-5,-,TRBV12-3/TRBV12-4,TGTGCCAGCAGTTTCAGGCCCTCGAGTCCCCAGTACTTC,CASSFRPSSPQYF
-,TRBJ1-5,-,TRBV6-1,TGTGCCAGCAGTGAAGTGAGGGGTAATCAGCCCCAGCATTTT,CASSEVRGNQPQHF
-,TRBJ1-6,-,TRBV9,TGTGCCAGCACCCAAGGGCCTACCCTTAATTCACCCCTCCACTTT,CASTQGPTLNSPLHF
-,TRBJ2-5,TRBD2,TRBV30,TGTGCCAGTAACGGGGGGGCTGAGGAGACCCAGTACTTC,CASNGGAEETQYF
once,TRBJ2-4,TRBD2,TRBV7-2,TGTGCCAGCAGCCCAAGCGGGGTCTCCTACAATGAGCAGTACTTC,CASSPSGVSYNEQYF
-,TRBJ1-1,TRBD1,TRBV29-1,TGCAGCGTTGAAGGCCGAGACAGGGTGAACACTGAAGCTTTCTTT,CSVEGRDRVNTEAFF
-,TRBJ2-7,-,TRBV6-1,TGTGCCAGTAGTAACAGGACCGATTCCTACGAGCAGTACTTC,CASSNRTDSYEQYF
-,TRBJ2-5,-,TRBV5-1,TGCGCCAGCAGCTTGGTGGGGGGGCAGAAGACCCAGTACTTC,CASSLVGGQKTQYF
few,TRBJ2-3,-,TRBV7-2,TGTGCCAGCAGCTTATCTCGCGGGCAGGGAACGCAGTATTTT,CASSLSRGQGTQYF
few,TRBJ2-7,-,TRBV20-1,TGCAGTGCTAGGTTACATCGGCCGAGGAGCTCCTACGAGCAGTACTTC,CSARLHRPRSSYEQYF
-,TRBJ1-5,-,TRBV2,TGTGCCAGCAGTGAAGACAGGGTGAGTCAGCCCCAGCATTTT,CASSEDRVSQPQHF